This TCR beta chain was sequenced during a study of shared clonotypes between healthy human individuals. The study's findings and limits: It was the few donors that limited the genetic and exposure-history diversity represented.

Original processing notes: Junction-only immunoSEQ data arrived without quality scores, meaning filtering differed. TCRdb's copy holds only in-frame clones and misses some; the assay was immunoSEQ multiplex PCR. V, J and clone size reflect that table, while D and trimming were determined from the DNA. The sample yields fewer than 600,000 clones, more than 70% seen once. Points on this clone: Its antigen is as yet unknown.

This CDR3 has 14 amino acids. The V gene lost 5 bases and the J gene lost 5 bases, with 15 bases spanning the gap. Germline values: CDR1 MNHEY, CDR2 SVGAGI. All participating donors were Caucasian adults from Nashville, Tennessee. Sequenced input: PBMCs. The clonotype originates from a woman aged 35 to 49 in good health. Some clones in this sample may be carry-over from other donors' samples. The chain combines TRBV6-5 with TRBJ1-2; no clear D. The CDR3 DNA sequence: TGTGCCAGCAGTCCCAGGCAGCACTCGTATGGCTACACCTTC. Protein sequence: CASSPRQHSYGYTF.